These T cell receptor beta chains were read from a single sample in a study of blood T cell repertoires in COVID-19. Only in-frame clones appear in the TCRdb table, and some are missing; sequencing was by immunoSEQ multiplex PCR. The data hold some 170,000 clones, with 60% to 85% observed a single time. Sequencing input: peripheral blood. The receptors were sampled from a man aged 60 to 75 with acute or convalescent COVID-19. Both conserved end residues are part of each CDR3. D genes are given only for firm matches. Clone size is not always given. Where it is, it says once, few, many or a class for expanded clones.

16,TRBD1,NA,TRBV4-2,TRBJ1-4,TGTGCCAGCAGCCGTACAGGGGGCAGGTCTAATGAAAAACTGTTTTTT,CASSRTGGRSNEKLFF
15,TRBD1,NA,TRBV27,TRBJ2-7,TGTGCCAGCAGTTTACAAGGACAGGGGGCGTTCGAGCAGTACTTC,CASSLQGQGAFEQYF
14,NA,few,TRBV19,TRBJ1-5,TGTGCCAGTAGTATGAGGGAAGCCAGTCAGCCCCAGCATTTT,CASSMREASQPQHF
15,TRBD1,NA,TRBV6-5,TRBJ2-7,TGTGCCAGCAGTTTTTTAACAGGGGGCATTTACGAGCAGTACTTC,CASSFLTGGIYEQYF
14,TRBD1,NA,TRBV24-1,TRBJ1-2,TGTGCCACCAGTGATGTGGGACAGGGCTATGGCTACACCTTC,CATSDVGQGYGYTF
14,TRBD1,NA,TRBV2,TRBJ2-7,TGTGCCAGCAGTGGAGACAGGGAAGCCTACGAGCAGTACTTC,CASSGDREAYEQYF
15,TRBD2,few,TRBV18,TRBJ2-5,TGTGCCAGCTCACCTCTTGCTAGCGGCCAAGAGACCCAGTACTTC,CASSPLASGQETQYF
15,TRBD1,NA,TRBV5-6,TRBJ1-2,TGTGCCAGCAGCTTAGGGGGACAGGGGAATTATGGCTACACCTTC,CASSLGGQGNYGYTF
15,TRBD1,NA,TRBV28,TRBJ2-7,TGTGCCAGCAGTTTATGGGGACAGGCCCTCTACGAGCAGTACTTC,CASSLWGQALYEQYF
14,NA,NA,TRBV2,TRBJ1-2,TGTGCCAGCAAATCGGGAGCTTTCCCCTATGGCTACACCTTC,CASKSGAFPYGYTF
21,TRBD2,few,TRBV9,TRBJ2-1,TGTGCCAGCAGCGTAAGTGGGAGTAGCGGGGGCCTATACCAGACCTACAATGAGCAGTTCTTC,CASSVSGSSGGLYQTYNEQFF
13,NA,many,TRBV5-8,TRBJ1-1,TGTGCCACCTTAGACACCCTGAACACTGAAGCTTTCTTT,CATLDTLNTEAFF
16,TRBD2,NA,TRBV24-1,TRBJ2-3,TGTGCCACCAGTGCCACTAGCGGGGGGGCCAGAAATACGCAGTATTTT,CATSATSGGARNTQYF
13,NA,once,TRBV18,TRBJ1-1,TGTGCCAGCTCACGTGGAGAGAACACTGAAGCTTTCTTT,CASSRGENTEAFF
15,NA,NA,TRBV4-1,TRBJ2-3,TGCGCCAGCAGCCAAGTGCGGACAGACACAGATACGCAGTATTTT,CASSQVRTDTDTQYF
15,TRBD2,NA,TRBV27,TRBJ2-1,TGTGCCAGCAGTTTATGGGGCGGGGGGCACAATGAGCAGTTCTTC,CASSLWGGGHNEQFF
14,TRBD1,NA,TRBV6-4,TRBJ1-2,TGTGCCAGCAGTGACTCGACAGGGCCCTATGGCTACACCTTC,CASSDSTGPYGYTF
15,TRBD1,NA,TRBV2,TRBJ1-5,TGTGCCAGCAGCCCGACAGGGGTGGGGAATCAGCCCCAGCATTTT,CASSPTGVGNQPQHF
12,TRBD2,few,TRBV11-3,TRBJ2-1,TGTGCCAGCAGCTCCGGGGGGTATGAGCAGTTCTTC,CASSSGGYEQFF
12,NA,NA,TRBV3-1/TRBV3-2,TRBJ1-1,TGTGCCAGCAGGACAGATAACACTGAAGCTTTCTTT,CASRTDNTEAFF
16,NA,NA,TRBV3-1/TRBV3-2,TRBJ2-3,TGTGCCAGCAGCCAAGCGGAGACAGTACCTTCACATACGCAGTATTTT,CASSQAETVPSHTQYF
15,NA,NA,TRBV7-2,TRBJ2-7,TGTGCCAGCAGCTTAGCGGGGGCGGCTACTTACGAGCAGTACTTC,CASSLAGAATYEQYF
17,TRBD2,NA,TRBV6-2/TRBV6-3,TRBJ2-3,TGTGCCAGCAGTCCCACCCGGACTAGCGGGAACACAGATACGCAGTATTTT,CASSPTRTSGNTDTQYF
12,NA,NA,TRBV29-1,TRBJ1-2,TGCAGCGTCTTGGAGGGCGAGTATGGCTACACCTTC,CSVLEGEYGYTF
12,NA,NA,TRBV6-2/TRBV6-3,TRBJ2-2,TGTGCCAGCAGTTGGAGCCGCCGGGAGCTGTTTTTT,CASSWSRRELFF
14,NA,NA,TRBV18,TRBJ1-5,TGTGCCAGCTCTCAGGGAGGAATCAATCAGCCCCAGCATTTT,CASSQGGINQPQHF
17,TRBD1,NA,TRBV3-1/TRBV3-2,TRBJ1-1,TGTGCCAGCAGCCAAGACGCGGCAGGGGGCGGTGGATTGGTAGCTTTCTTT,CASSQDAAGGGGLVAFF
14,TRBD1,NA,TRBV5-4,TRBJ2-5,TGTGCCAGCAGCTCGGCATACAGGGGGGAGACCCAGTACTTC,CASSSAYRGETQYF
15,TRBD2,NA,TRBV7-8,TRBJ2-1,TGTGCCAGCAGCTTATGGGGCGGGGGGGACAATGAGCAGTTCTTC,CASSLWGGGDNEQFF
11,NA,NA,TRBV6-5,TRBJ1-1,TGTGCCAGCATGCGGAACACTGAAGCTTTCTTT,CASMRNTEAFF
17,TRBD2,NA,TRBV27,TRBJ2-1,TGTGCCAGCAGTCCCCCCGCGGGGGGGGCATCCTACAATGAGCAGTTCTTC,CASSPPAGGASYNEQFF
15,NA,once,TRBV6-5,TRBJ2-7,TGTGCCAGCAGCATGGGAATCGGGACACCTAAAGAGCAGTACTTC,CASSMGIGTPKEQYF
15,TRBD1,once,TRBV9,TRBJ2-2,TGTGCCAGCAGCCCGGGACAGGGGACCACCGGGGAGCTGTTTTTT,CASSPGQGTTGELFF
15,TRBD1,NA,TRBV7-2,TRBJ2-3,TGTGCCAGCAGCTCACAGGGGGCGGGTTCGAATACGCAGTATTTT,CASSSQGAGSNTQYF
14,TRBD1,NA,TRBV5-1,TRBJ1-2,TGCGCCAGCAGCATGGACAGGGAGGGGTATGGCTACACCTTC,CASSMDREGYGYTF
14,NA,NA,TRBV18,TRBJ2-3,TGTGCCAGCTCTCAAGGACAATCAACAGATACGCAGTATTTT,CASSQGQSTDTQYF
13,TRBD1,NA,TRBV6-6,TRBJ2-3,TGTGCCAGCAGTTACTCTACCGGGACAGGGCAGTATTTT,CASSYSTGTGQYF
13,NA,once,TRBV19,TRBJ2-5,TGTGCCAGTTCACTATGGCGAGGAGAGACCCAGTACTTC,CASSLWRGETQYF
14,TRBD1,NA,TRBV5-1,TRBJ1-1,TGCGCCAGCAGCTCCGGACAGGGTGTCACTGAAGCTTTCTTT,CASSSGQGVTEAFF
18,NA,NA,TRBV19,TRBJ1-6,TGTGCCAGTAGGTCACTGCGACAGGTCACCCTGTATAATTCACCCCTCCACTTT,CASRSLRQVTLYNSPLHF
15,TRBD2,NA,TRBV11-3,TRBJ2-3,TGTGCCAGCAGCCGACTAGCGGGAATCGCAGATACGCAGTATTTT,CASSRLAGIADTQYF
15,NA,NA,TRBV6-1,TRBJ1-5,TGTGCCAGCAGTGAAGCGGAGGGGCTCAATCAGCCCCAGCATTTT,CASSEAEGLNQPQHF
15,TRBD1,NA,TRBV28,TRBJ1-2,TGTGCCAGCAATATTGGGACAGTAGCTAACTATGGCTACACCTTC,CASNIGTVANYGYTF
12,TRBD2,NA,TRBV30,TRBJ2-3,TGTGCCTGGAAAGCGGGGGCAGATACGCAGTATTTT,CAWKAGADTQYF
15,TRBD1,NA,TRBV11-2,TRBJ1-6,TGTGCCAGCAGCTTAGGGACAGGGGTTGGTTCACCCCTCCACTTT,CASSLGTGVGSPLHF
15,NA,NA,TRBV5-6,TRBJ1-2,TGTGCCAGCAGCTTGGGACAGGCTAGAAACTATGGCTACACCTTC,CASSLGQARNYGYTF
13,TRBD1,many,TRBV4-3,TRBJ2-7,TGCGCCAGCAGCCAAGGACAGGGCGGGGAGCAGTACTTC,CASSQGQGGEQYF
15,NA,NA,TRBV19,TRBJ2-6,TGTGCCAGTAGTACAGGATTCGCTGGGGCCAACGTCCTGACTTTC,CASSTGFAGANVLTF
14,NA,NA,TRBV9,TRBJ2-5,TGTGCCAGCAGCGTAGGTCCGGGTTGGGAGACCCAGTACTTC,CASSVGPGWETQYF
15,NA,NA,TRBV11-2,TRBJ1-2,TGTGCCAGCAGCTTAGTTCGGGATAGTTCATATGGCTACACCTTC,CASSLVRDSSYGYTF
15,NA,few,TRBV7-8,TRBJ2-7,TGTGCCACCTCCCCTGCGGTGGTCCCCCTCGACGAGCAGTACTTC,CATSPAVVPLDEQYF
17,TRBD2,NA,TRBV11-2,TRBJ2-5,TGTGCCAGCAGCCACCGAGGGGTGAGCGGGGGACAAGAGACCCAGTACTTC,CASSHRGVSGGQETQYF
17,TRBD1,NA,TRBV9,TRBJ2-5,TGTGCCAGCAGCGCAAGGACAGGGGTTGGGGGTAGGGAGACCCAGTACTTC,CASSARTGVGGRETQYF